What follows are 31 T cell receptor beta chains derived from one specimen sequenced in a study of CXCR3-negative and CXCR3-positive naive CD8 T cells. Study observations and caveats: Greater hydrophobicity was found in TRB CDR3s of CXCR3-positive naive cells than of CXCR3-negative naive cells.

Their cognate antigens are unknown. The TRB cDNA libraries were prepared by 5' RACE with UMI labels. TCRdb re-analyzed the 5' RACE reads; it lists each CDR3 protein once, without DNA. The sample includes 100,000 or so distinct CDR3 sequences. Sequenced: naive CXCR3+ CD8+ T cells from blood. Specified subset: CD45RO-CCR7+CD27+CD95- naive CD8+ T cells expressing CXCR3 (TNR3+). The origin of the receptors is a human donor in good health. Some clones in this sample may be carry-over from other donors' samples.

The CDR3 protein is CASSQTGAPSYNEQFF. V gene TRBV4-1 combines with J gene TRBJ2-1; the D call from TCRdb, TRBD2, cannot be confirmed without DNA. Germline CDR1 is MGHRA and CDR2 is YSYEKL. The CDR3 runs 16 residues.

The V and J genes are TRBV5-4 and TRBJ2-5; the D call of TRBD1 rests on TCRdb alone, since no DNA is present to check it. The V gene's germline CDR1 is SGHNT and CDR2 YYREEE (reference sequence). The CDR3 consists of 14 residues. CDR3 region: CASRETGGQETQYF.

The chain links TRBV12-3 or TRBV12-4 to TRBJ1-5. The CDR3 sequence is 12 residues long. CDR3 amino acids: CASSYSRDPQHF.

The V gene is TRBV7-7, the J gene TRBJ2-1; absent DNA, TCRdb's TRBD2 call cannot be checked. This CDR3 has 15 residues. The germline CDR1 and CDR2 sequences are SSHAT and FNYEAQ (reference sequence). CDR3 in amino acids: CASSLGLAGKDEQFF.

V is TRBV10-3 and J is TRBJ1-1. CDR3 length equals 13 residues. CDR1 is ENHRY, CDR2 SYGVKD, per germline. The CDR3 protein is CAIRDPVNTEAFF.

The chain links TRBV12-3 or TRBV12-4 to TRBJ2-5; absent DNA, TCRdb's TRBD1 call cannot be checked. The CDR3 loop spans 17 amino acids. CDR3 in amino acids: CASSPPTASFGSETQYF.

The chain employs TRBV4-1 and TRBJ2-7; TCRdb designates TRBD1, a call that cannot be tested without DNA. The CDR3 is 15 residues long. Germline CDR1 reads MGHRA; CDR2 reads YSYEKL. CDR3: CASSQVDTGDYEQYF.

J is TRBJ2-1 and V is TRBV6-6; TCRdb reports TRBD1, a call that lacks DNA to check it against. Germline CDR1 and CDR2: MNHNY and SVGAGI (reference sequence). The length of the CDR3 is 12 residues. The CDR3 region is CASGDTYNEQFF.

CDR3 region: CASTLREYQETQYF. This sequence joins TRBV3-1 and TRBJ2-5. This CDR3 has 14 amino acids. Germline loops: CDR1 LGHDT, CDR2 YNNKEL (reference sequence).

The genes are TRBV12-3 or TRBV12-4 and TRBJ2-3; the TCRdb D gene call, TRBD1, has no DNA to confirm it. The CDR3 consists of 16 residues. The CDR3 protein is CASSLEQGGRADTQYF.

The chain carries TRBV5-1 and TRBJ2-7; without DNA, the TCRdb call of TRBD1 cannot be checked. Germline values: CDR1 SGHRS, CDR2 YFSETQ. There are 15 residues in the CDR3. The CDR3 sequence is CASSLEDSWTYEQYF.

The chain uses TRBV5-5 and TRBJ2-7. CDR1 SGHKS and CDR2 YYEKEE come from the germline V gene (reference sequence). The CDR3 totals 13 residues. CDR3 sequence reads: CASSLGDTYEQYF.

V and J are TRBV6-6 and TRBJ2-1; the TCRdb D gene call, TRBD1, has no DNA to confirm it. Germline CDR1 MNHNY, CDR2 SVGAGI (reference sequence). This CDR3 has 21 residues. CDR3 residues: CASSYSPHGGTVSRRDNEQFF.

The J gene is TRBJ2-1, the V gene TRBV7-2; TCRdb calls TRBD2, which cannot be checked without DNA. CDR1 and CDR2 from the germline V gene are SGHTA and FQGNSA. CDR3 length equals 14 residues. This chain's CDR3 is CASSDSGTLDEQFF.

This chain connects TRBV4-1 to TRBJ2-3; TCRdb's D gene call, TRBD2, goes unchecked for lack of DNA. The CDR3 runs 17 residues. Germline V lookup: CDR1 MGHRA, CDR2 YSYEKL. Here the CDR3 reads CASSQVFSGGAPDTQYF.

This chain connects TRBV20-1 to TRBJ1-5; TCRdb's D call, TRBD1, is unchecked because there is no DNA. This CDR3 spans 12 amino acids. Germline assignment: CDR1 DFQATT and CDR2 SNEGSKA (reference sequence). CDR3 loop: CSARGENQPQHF.

The CDR3: CASSPVAAGERETQYF. The rearrangement joins TRBV5-1 to TRBJ2-5; TCRdb returns TRBD2, unconfirmable since there is no DNA. Germline V gene data show CDR1 as SGHRS and CDR2 as YFSETQ. This CDR3 comprises 16 residues.

V is TRBV5-5 and J is TRBJ2-7. This CDR3 contains 13 residues. The V gene's germline CDR1 is SGHKS and CDR2 YYEKEE (reference sequence). CDR3 sequence reads: CASSLVVGYEQYF.

This chain links TRBV7-9 with TRBJ2-5; TCRdb picks TRBD2, but there is no DNA to check that call. This CDR3 contains 15 residues. Looked up from germline, CDR1 is SEHNR and CDR2 is FQNEAQ (reference sequence). This CDR3 reads CASRVGLAGLETQYF.

The gene calls are TRBV27 and TRBJ2-1; no DNA is available, so the TRBD2 call from TCRdb remains unchecked. Germline CDR1 reads MNHEY; CDR2 reads SMNVEV (reference sequence). The CDR3 has 13 amino acids. The CDR3 sequence is CASSLAGDNEQFF.

The chain joins TRBV7-9 to TRBJ1-3. The CDR3 runs 14 residues. Germline loops: CDR1 SEHNR, CDR2 FQNEAQ (reference sequence). CDR3 sequence: CASSFHNEGNTIYF.

This chain joins TRBV6-6 and TRBJ2-7; TCRdb's D call, TRBD1, is unchecked because there is no DNA. The germline CDR1 and CDR2 sequences are MNHNY and SVGAGI (reference sequence). This CDR3 comprises 15 residues. The CDR3 spells CASGTPRDRVHEQYF.

The chain carries TRBV28 and TRBJ1-5; there is no DNA to check the TCRdb D call of TRBD1. This CDR3 comprises 19 residues. Germline V gives CDR1 MDHEN, CDR2 SYDVKM. CDR3: CASTHRGHEDLYSNQPQHF.

The genes are TRBV10-1 and TRBJ2-4; lacking DNA, the TRBD1 call made by TCRdb goes unchecked. The CDR3 contains 13 residues. CDR1 WNHNN and CDR2 SYGVQD come from the germline V gene (reference sequence). CDR3 sequence: CASRGDPKNIQYF.

The chain uses TRBV28 and TRBJ1-2. Germline CDR1 reads MDHEN; CDR2 reads SYDVKM. The CDR3 runs to 13 residues. The CDR3 protein is CASSRVPNYGYTF.

The gene calls are TRBV4-2 and TRBJ2-3; without DNA, the TCRdb call of TRBD2 cannot be checked. From germline, CDR1 is LGHNA and CDR2 YNFKEQ. This CDR3 is 15 amino acids long. CDR3 sequence reads: CASSPNSGVTDTQYF.

The chain uses TRBV29-1 and TRBJ2-7; TCRdb's D gene call, TRBD1, goes unchecked for lack of DNA. CDR1 is SQVTM, CDR2 ANQGSEA, per germline. The CDR3 totals 14 residues. The CDR3 loop reads CSVDLSGLGGEQYF.

V and J are TRBV7-9 and TRBJ2-7; lacking DNA, the TRBD1 call made by TCRdb goes unchecked. Germline loops: CDR1 SEHNR, CDR2 FQNEAQ (reference sequence). The CDR3 is 14 residues long. CDR3 amino acids: CASSLGPGSYEQYF.

The chain couples TRBV19 to TRBJ2-7; absent DNA, TCRdb's TRBD1 call cannot be checked. The CDR3 is 15 residues long. The germline CDR1 and CDR2 sequences are LNHDA and SQIVND (reference sequence). CDR3 amino acids: CASSHRTGRPYEQYF.

CDR3 sequence reads: CASGFAGNEQYF. V and J are TRBV12-5 and TRBJ2-7; the TCRdb call, TRBD2, lacks DNA for checking. The V gene's germline CDR1 is LGHNT and CDR2 FRNRAP. This CDR3 contains 12 residues.

This chain uses TRBV28 with TRBJ2-1. CDR3 length: 14 residues. The germline V gene has CDR1 MDHEN and CDR2 SYDVKM. The CDR3 loop reads CASSLPNSYNEQFF.